This T cell receptor (beta chain) was identified in a study of regulatory T cells in long-lasting Graves disease. CDR1 is SNHLY and CDR2 is FYNNEI in the germline V gene. The V end lost 3 bases, the J end lost 7 bases, and 8 bases lay between the germline ends. The CDR3 totals 12 residues. Stated time point: newly diagnosed GD, antithyroid drugs for less than 3 months. Extracted RNA from PBMCs served as the source of the TCR library. This clonotype was recorded at least ten times. What it binds is not known. Arm-PCR with iRepertoire HTBI primers amplified the CDR3 regions for these TCR beta libraries. Original processing methods: Identification of gene segments yielded approximately 62 TRBV and some 14 TRBJ across samples. TCRdb fed the multiplex PCR reads into MiXCR, producing one record per CDR3 protein. The V and J calls were not made by the authors but by TCRdb's processing. The sample has 680,000 or so distinct CDR3 sequences, roughly 15% seen once; the top ten hold 15% to 20%.

Findings of the study overall: TRBV28, TRBJ1-2 and TRBJ2-5 were segments that persistent disease favored.

The sample was also linked to a second study, of T cells in Graves' hyperthyroidism and ophthalmopathy. This second study says: Initially, a first-round RT-PCR of the TCR CDR3 employed the HTBI primer set.

Material: peripheral blood mononuclear cells (PBMCs), obtained at new diagnosis, from a patient treated with antithyroid drugs. This chain connects TRBV2 to TRBJ2-3; D call uncertain. The clonotype was recovered from a woman between 25 and 40 years old with Graves disease. CDR3 in DNA: TGTGCCAGCAGTGAGGGCGAAAATACGCAGTATTTT. Protein product: CASSEGENTQYF. Combining the CDR3 with reference TRBV2 and TRBJ2-3 gives the whole variable domain EPEVTQTPSHQVTQMGQEVILRCVPISNHLYFYWYRQILGQKVEFLVSFYNNEISEKSEIFDDQFSVERPDGSNFTLKIRSTKLEDSAMYFCASSEGENTQYFGPGTRLTVL.